The clone carrying this T cell receptor (beta chain) was detected once. The authors' processing: Nucleated cell counts were estimated from reference gene primer amplification. Some clones are missing from TCRdb's copy, which holds only in-frame ones; the method was immunoSEQ multiplex PCR. V and J calls and clone size are copied from that table; D and trimming were computed from the DNA. The sample holds more than 150,000 clones; 81% are singletons and the top ten take 12%. The data originate from a study of blood T cell repertoires in COVID-19. Looking at the study overall: From the United States, Italy and Spain came samples of acute and convalescent COVID-19. In each case, the material was cDNA or gDNA derived from T cells, B-cell-depleted T cells, or PBMCs.

CDR1 is SGHNT, CDR2 YYREEE, per germline (reference sequence). J was trimmed by 7 bases and V by 0 bases; bases with no gene match: 7. This CDR3 spans 15 amino acids. The material sequenced was peripheral blood. J is TRBJ2-1 and V is TRBV5-4; 7 positions agree with TRBD2. The receptor was derived from a woman aged 80 or over with COVID-19, enrolled during active disease. CDR3 protein: CASSLGRTRVNEQFF. CDR3 DNA: TGTGCCAGCAGCTTGGGCCGGACTAGGGTTAATGAGCAGTTCTTC.